This T cell receptor (beta chain) is from a study of control samples from healthy donors and cancer patients. Sequencing was performed with immunoSEQ multiplex PCR; in TCRdb, only in-frame clones are kept and a portion is missing. Here the sample spans roughly 94,000 clones, less than 85% being singletons. The CDR3 is made up of 14 amino acids. Trimming took 5 bases from V and 6 from J; bases not matched to a gene: 9. Germline V CDR1 and CDR2: GTSNPN, SVGIG (reference sequence). The V and J genes are TRBV30 and TRBJ1-4; 7 positions match TRBD1. This receptor was obtained from a man in his 70s with lung cancer. The sample comprised PBMCs. As DNA, the CDR3 is TGTGCCTGGGGTAGGCAGGGGGAGGATGAAAAACTGTTTTTT. This translates into CAWGRQGEDEKLFF.